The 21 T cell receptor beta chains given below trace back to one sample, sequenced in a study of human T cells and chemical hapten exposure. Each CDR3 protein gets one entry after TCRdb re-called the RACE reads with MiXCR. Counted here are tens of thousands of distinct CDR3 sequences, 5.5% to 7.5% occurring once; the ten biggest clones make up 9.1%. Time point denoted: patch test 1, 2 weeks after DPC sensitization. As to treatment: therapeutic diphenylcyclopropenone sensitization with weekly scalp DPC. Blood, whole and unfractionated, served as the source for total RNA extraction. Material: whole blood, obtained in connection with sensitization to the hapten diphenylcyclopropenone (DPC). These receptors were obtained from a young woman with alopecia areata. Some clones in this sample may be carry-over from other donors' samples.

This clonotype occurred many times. The CDR3 DNA reads as TGTGCCAGCAGTCCCGCAGGGGGTGCAAGGAACGAGCAGTACTTC. As protein: CASSPAGGARNEQYF. The rearrangement uses TRBV28 and TRBJ2-7, with 7 bases that match TRBD1. V lost 5 bases and J lost 5; bases outside the gene matches: 12. The CDR3 is 15 residues long. The germline V gene has CDR1 MDHEN and CDR2 SYDVKM.

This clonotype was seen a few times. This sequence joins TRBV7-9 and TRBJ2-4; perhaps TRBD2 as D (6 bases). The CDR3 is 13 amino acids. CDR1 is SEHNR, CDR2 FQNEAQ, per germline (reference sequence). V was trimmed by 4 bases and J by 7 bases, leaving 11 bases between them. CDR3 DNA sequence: TGTGCCAGCAGCTCCGGGACTGTTAACATTCAGTACTTC. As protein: CASSSGTVNIQYF.

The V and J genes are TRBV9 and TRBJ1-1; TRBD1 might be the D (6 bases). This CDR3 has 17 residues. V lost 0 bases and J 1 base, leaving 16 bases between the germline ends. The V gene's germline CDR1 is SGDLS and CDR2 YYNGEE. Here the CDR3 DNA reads TGTGCCAGCAGCGTAGCAGGGGAAGGTTATGGGAACACTGAAGCTTTCTTT. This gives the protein CASSVAGEGYGNTEAFF.

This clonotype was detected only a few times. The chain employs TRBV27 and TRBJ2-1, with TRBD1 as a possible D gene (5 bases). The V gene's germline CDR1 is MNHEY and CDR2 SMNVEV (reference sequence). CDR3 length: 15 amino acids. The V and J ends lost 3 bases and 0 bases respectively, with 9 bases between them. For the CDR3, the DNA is TGTGCCAGCAGTTTGGCAGGGATCTCCTACAATGAGCAGTTCTTC. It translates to CASSLAGISYNEQFF.

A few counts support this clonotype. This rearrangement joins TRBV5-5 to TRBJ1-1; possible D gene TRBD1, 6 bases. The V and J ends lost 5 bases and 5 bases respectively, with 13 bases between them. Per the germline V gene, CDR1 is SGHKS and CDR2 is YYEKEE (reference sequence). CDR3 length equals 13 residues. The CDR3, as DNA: TGTGCCAGCAGGTTACAGGGTGGAACTGAAGCTTTCTTT. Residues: CASRLQGGTEAFF.

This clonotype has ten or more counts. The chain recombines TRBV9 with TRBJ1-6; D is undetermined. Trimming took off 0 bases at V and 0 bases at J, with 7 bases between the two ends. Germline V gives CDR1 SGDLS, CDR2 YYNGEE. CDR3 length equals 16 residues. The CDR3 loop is CASSVDASSYNSPLHF. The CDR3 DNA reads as TGTGCCAGCAGCGTAGATGCGAGCTCCTATAATTCACCCCTCCACTTT.

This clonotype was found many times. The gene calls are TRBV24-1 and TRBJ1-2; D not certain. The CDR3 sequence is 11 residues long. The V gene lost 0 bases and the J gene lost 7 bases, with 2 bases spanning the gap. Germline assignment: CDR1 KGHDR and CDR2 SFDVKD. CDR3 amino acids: CATSDLFGYTF. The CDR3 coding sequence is TGTGCCACCAGTGATTTGTTTGGCTACACCTTC.

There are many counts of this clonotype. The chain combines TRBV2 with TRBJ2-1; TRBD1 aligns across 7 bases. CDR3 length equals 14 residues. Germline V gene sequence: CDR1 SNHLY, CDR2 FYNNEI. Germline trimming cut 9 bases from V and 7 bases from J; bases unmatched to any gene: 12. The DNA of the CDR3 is TGTGCCAGTCACAGACAGGGTACGCGGAATGAGCAGTTCTTC. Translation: CASHRQGTRNEQFF.

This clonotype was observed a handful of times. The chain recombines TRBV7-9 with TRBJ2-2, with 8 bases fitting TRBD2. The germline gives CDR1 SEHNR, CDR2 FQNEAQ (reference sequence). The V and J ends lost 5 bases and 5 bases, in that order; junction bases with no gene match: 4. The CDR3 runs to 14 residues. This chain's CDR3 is CASSPRGGTGELFF. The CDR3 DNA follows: TGTGCCAGCAGCCCCCGGGGGGGAACCGGGGAGCTGTTTTTT.

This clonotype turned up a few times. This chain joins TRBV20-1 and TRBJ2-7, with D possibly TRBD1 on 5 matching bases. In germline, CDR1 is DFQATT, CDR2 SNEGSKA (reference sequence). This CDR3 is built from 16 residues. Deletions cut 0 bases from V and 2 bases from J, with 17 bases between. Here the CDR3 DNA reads TGCAGTGCTAGAGATTCCCTGTCCAGGGAACCCTACGAGCAGTACTTC. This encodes CSARDSLSREPYEQYF.

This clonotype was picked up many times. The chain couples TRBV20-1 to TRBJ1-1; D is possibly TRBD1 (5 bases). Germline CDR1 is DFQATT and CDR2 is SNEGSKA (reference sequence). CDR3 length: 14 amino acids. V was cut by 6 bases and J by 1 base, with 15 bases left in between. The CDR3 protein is CSAPLYGANTEAFF. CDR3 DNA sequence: TGCAGTGCCCCCCTTTACGGGGCGAACACTGAAGCTTTCTTT.

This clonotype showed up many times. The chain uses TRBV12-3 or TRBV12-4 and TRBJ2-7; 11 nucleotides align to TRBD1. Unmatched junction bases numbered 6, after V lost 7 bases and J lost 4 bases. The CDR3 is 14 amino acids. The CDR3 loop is CASTPGTGGYEQYF. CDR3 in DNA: TGTGCCAGCACCCCCGGGACAGGGGGTTACGAGCAGTACTTC.

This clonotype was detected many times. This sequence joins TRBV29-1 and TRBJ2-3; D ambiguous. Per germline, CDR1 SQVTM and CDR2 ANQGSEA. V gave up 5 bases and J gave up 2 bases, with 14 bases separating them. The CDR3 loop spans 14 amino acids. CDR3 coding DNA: TGCAGCGTTCAGGCACTCCAGGACACAGATACGCAGTATTTT. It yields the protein CSVQALQDTDTQYF.

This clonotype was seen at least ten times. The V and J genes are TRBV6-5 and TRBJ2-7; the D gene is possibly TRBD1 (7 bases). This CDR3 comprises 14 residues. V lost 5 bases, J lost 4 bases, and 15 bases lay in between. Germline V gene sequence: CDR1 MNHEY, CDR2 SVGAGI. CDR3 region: CASSAGQMEYEQYF. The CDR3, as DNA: TGTGCCAGCAGTGCGGGACAGATGGAGTACGAGCAGTACTTC.

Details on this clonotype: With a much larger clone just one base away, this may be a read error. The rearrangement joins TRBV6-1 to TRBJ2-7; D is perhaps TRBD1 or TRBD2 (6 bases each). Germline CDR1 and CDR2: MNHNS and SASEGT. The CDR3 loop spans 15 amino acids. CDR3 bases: TGTGGCAGCAGTGAAGCAACGGGGGCCAACTACGAGCAGTACTTC. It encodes CGSSEATGANYEQYF.

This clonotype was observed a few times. CDR3 DNA sequence: TGCGCCAGCAGCCCGGACAGGGGACATGAAAAACTGTTTTTT. Translated, it gives CASSPDRGHEKLFF. The J gene is TRBJ1-4, the V gene TRBV4-1, with 9 bases aligning to TRBD1. The CDR3 is 14 amino acids. Germline V gene data show CDR1 as MGHRA and CDR2 as YSYEKL. The V and J ends lost 4 bases and 6 bases, in that order; junction bases with no gene match: 3.

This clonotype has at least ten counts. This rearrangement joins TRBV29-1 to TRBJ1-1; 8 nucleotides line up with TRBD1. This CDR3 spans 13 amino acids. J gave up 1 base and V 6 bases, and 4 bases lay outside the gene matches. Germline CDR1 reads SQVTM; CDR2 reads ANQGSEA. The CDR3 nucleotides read TGCAGCGTCAACAGGGGGAGGAACACTGAAGCTTTCTTT. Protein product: CSVNRGRNTEAFF.

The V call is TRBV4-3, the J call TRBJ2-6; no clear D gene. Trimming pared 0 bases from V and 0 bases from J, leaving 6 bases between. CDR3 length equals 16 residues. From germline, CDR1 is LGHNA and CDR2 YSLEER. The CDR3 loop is CASSQEFLSGANVLTF. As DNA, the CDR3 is TGCGCCAGCAGCCAAGAGTTTCTCTCTGGGGCCAACGTCCTGACTTTC.

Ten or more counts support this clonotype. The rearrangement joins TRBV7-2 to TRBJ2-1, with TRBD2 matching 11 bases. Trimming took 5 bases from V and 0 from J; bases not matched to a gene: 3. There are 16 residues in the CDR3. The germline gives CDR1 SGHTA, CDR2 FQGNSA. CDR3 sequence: CASSLLAGGSYNEQFF. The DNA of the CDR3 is TGTGCCAGCAGCCTCCTAGCGGGGGGCTCCTACAATGAGCAGTTCTTC. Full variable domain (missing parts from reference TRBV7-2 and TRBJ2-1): GAGVSQSPSNKVTEKGKDVELRCDPISGHTALYWYRQSLGQGLEFLIYFQGNSAPDKSGLPSDRFSAERTGGSVSTLTIQRTQQEDSAVYLCASSLLAGGSYNEQFFGPGTRLTVL.

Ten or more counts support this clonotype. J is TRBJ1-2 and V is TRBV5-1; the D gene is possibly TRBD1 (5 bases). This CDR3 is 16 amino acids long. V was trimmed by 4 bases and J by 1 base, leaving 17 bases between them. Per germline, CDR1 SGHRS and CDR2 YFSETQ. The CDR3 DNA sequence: TGCGCCAGCAGCCGGACATTGGATCCTCGTAACTATGGCTACACCTTC. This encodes CASSRTLDPRNYGYTF.

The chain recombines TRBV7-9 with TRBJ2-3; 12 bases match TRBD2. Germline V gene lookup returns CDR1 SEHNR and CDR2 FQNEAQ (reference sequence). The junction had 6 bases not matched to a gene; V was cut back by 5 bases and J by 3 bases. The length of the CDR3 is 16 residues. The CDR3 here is CASSPRLAGDTDTQYF. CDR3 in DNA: TGTGCCAGCAGCCCACGACTAGCGGGGGATACAGATACGCAGTATTTT. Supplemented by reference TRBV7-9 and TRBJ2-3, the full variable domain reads DTGVSQNPRHKITKRGQNVTFRCDPISEHNRLYWYRQTLGQGPEFLTYFQNEAQLEKSRLLSDRFSAERPKGSFSTLEIQRTEQGDSAMYLCASSPRLAGDTDTQYFGPGTRLTVL.